This T cell receptor (beta chain) is from a study of prognosis after radiotherapy for stage I lung cancer. CDR3 size: 18 residues. Per the germline V gene, CDR1 is LGHDT and CDR2 is YNNKEL (reference sequence). Comments on this clonotype: A read error may produce the germline difference seen at one junction end.

Two-round multiplex PCR, the amplification method, yielded TCR beta CDR3 from genomic DNA. The first round of PCR was done with primers that matched each TRBV and TRBJ gene. TCRdb re-called the multiplex PCR reads through MiXCR, storing one row per CDR3 protein. The table has over 11,000 distinct CDR3 sequences, around a quarter seen once. The source was PBMCs, collected before or after stereotactic body radiation therapy (not recorded which). The sequence was collected from a donor aged 50 or older with non-small cell lung cancer. This chain links TRBV3-1 with TRBJ2-5, with 12 bases aligning to TRBD2. CDR3 residues: CACSPEDRLAGVPKTQYF. CDR3 nucleotide sequence: TGTGCCTGCAGCCCAGAGGATAGACTAGCGGGAGTCCCAAAGACCCAGTACTTC.